This note documents a single T cell receptor beta chain sequence. Original methodology: Estimation of nucleated cell counts was performed using reference gene primer amplification. Sequenced by immunoSEQ multiplex PCR; TCRdb stores in-frame clones only, minus some. The D gene and trimming were derived from the DNA, and the V and J assignments and clone size from that table. The data hold roughly 84,000 clones, with 60% to 80% observed a single time. CDR3 size: 13 residues. V was shortened by 9 bases and J by 0 bases, with 11 bases between the two germline ends. Seattle's cohort entered during active infection and was followed longitudinally. This sample stems from a study of blood T cell repertoires in COVID-19. Across the whole study: There were acute and convalescent COVID-19 samples, and they came from the United States, Italy and Spain. The analysed material was cDNA or gDNA that came from T cells, B-cell-depleted T cells, or PBMCs.

The sequence came from a man in his fifties or sixties with COVID-19, enrolled during active disease. The chain joins TRBV23-1 to TRBJ2-5, with D possibly TRBD2 on 6 matching bases. TRBV23-1 is treated as an ORF (open reading frame) with a function not yet certain. Input material: peripheral blood. The CDR3 spells CARTRGHQETQYF. CDR3 nucleotides: TGCGCCAGGACGCGGGGCCACCAAGAGACCCAGTACTTC.